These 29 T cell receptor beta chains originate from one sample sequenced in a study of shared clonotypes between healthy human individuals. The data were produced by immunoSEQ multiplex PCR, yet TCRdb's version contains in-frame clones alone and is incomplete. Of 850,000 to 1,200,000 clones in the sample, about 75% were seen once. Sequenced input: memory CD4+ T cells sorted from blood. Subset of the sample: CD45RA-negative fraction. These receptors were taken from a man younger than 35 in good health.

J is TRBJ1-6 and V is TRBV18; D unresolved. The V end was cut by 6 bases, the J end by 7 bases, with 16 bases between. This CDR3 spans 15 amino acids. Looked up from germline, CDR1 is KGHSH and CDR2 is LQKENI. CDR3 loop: CASSEGRPANSPLHF. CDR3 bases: TGTGCCAGCTCCGAGGGCCGCCCTGCGAATTCACCCCTCCACTTT.

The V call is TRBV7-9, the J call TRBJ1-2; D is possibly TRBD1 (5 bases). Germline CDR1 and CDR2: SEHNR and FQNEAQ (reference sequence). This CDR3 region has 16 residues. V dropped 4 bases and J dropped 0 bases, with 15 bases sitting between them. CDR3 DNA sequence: TGTGCCAGCAGCTCAAACTTCGACAGAGCTAACTATGGCTACACCTTC. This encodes CASSSNFDRANYGYTF.

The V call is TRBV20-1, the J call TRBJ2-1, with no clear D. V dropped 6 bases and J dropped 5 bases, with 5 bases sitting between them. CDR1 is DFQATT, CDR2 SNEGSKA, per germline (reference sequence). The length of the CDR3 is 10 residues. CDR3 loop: CSALNNEQFF. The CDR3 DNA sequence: TGCAGTGCGCTTAACAATGAGCAGTTCTTC.

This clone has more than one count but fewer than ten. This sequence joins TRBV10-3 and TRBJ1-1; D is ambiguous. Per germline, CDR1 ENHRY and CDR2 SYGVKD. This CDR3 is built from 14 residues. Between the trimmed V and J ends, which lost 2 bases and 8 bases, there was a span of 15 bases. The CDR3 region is CAISETLSNIEAFF. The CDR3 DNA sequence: TGTGCCATCAGTGAGACCCTGTCCAACATCGAAGCTTTCTTT.

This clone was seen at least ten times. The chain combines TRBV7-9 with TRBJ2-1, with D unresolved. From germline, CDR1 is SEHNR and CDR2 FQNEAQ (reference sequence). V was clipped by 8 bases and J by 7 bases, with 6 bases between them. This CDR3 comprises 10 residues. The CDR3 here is CASRSNEQFF. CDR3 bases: TGTGCCAGCCGCTCAAATGAGCAGTTCTTC.

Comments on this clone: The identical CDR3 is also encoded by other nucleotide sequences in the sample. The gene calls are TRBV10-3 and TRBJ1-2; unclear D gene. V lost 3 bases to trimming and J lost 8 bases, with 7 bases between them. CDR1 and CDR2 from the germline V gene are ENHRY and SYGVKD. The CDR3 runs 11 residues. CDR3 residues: CAISEEGGYTF. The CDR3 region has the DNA TGTGCCATCAGTGAAGAGGGAGGCTACACCTTC.

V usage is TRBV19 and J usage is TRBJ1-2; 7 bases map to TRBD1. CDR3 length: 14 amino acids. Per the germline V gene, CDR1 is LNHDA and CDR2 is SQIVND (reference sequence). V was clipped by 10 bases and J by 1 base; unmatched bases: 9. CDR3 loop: CAISRQGFNYGYTF. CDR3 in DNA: TGTGCCATCTCCAGACAGGGATTTAACTATGGCTACACCTTC.

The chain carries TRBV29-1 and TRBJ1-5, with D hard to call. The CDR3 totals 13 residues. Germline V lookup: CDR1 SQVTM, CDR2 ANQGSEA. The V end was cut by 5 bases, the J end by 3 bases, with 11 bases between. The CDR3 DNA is TGCAGCGTTCCAGAAAGGGTCAATCAGCCCCAGCATTTT. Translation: CSVPERVNQPQHF.

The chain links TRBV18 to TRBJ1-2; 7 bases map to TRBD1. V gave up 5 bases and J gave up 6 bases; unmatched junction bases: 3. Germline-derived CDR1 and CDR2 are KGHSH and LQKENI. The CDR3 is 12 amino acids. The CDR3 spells CASSDRVDGYTF. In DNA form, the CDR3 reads TGTGCCAGCTCAGACAGGGTTGATGGCTACACCTTC. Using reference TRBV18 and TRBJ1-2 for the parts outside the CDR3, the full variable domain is NAGVMQNPRHLVRRRGQEARLRCSPMKGHSHVYWYRQLPEEGLKFMVYLQKENIIDESGMPKERFSAEFPKEGPSILRIQQVVRGDSAAYFCASSDRVDGYTFGSGTRLTVV.

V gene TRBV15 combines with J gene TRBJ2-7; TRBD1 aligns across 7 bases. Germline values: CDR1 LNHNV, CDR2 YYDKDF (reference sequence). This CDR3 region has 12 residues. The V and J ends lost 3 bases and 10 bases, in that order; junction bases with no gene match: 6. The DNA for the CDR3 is TGTGCCACCAGCAGGAGGGACAGACTACAGTACTTC. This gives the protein CATSRRDRLQYF.

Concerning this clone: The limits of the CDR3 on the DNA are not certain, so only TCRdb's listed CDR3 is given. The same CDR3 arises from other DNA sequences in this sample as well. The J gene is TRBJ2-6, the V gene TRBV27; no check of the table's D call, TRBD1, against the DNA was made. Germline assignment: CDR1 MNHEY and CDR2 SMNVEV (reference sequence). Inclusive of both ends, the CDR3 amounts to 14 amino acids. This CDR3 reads CASSWAAGANVLTF.

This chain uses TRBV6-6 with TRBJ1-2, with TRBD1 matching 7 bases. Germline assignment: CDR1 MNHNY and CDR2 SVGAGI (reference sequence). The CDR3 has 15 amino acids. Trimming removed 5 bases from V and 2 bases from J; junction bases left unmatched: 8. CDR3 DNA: TGTGCCAGCAGTCCCATCACGACAGGGAACTATGGCTACACCTTC. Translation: CASSPITTGNYGYTF.

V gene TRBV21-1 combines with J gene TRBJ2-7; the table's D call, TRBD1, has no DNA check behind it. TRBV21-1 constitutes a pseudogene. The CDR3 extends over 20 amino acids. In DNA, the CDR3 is TGTGCCAGCAGCAAAGGGGACAGGCGGGTTCGGGGTGACGGCCACTACGAGCAGTACTTC. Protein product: CASSKGDRRVRGDGHYEQYF.

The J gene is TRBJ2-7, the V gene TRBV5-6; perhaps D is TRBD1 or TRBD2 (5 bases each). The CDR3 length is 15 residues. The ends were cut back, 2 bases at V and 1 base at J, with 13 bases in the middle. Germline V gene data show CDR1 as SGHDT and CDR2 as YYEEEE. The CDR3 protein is CASSFVGTASYEQYF. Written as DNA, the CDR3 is TGTGCCAGCAGCTTCGTAGGGACGGCGTCCTACGAGCAGTACTTC.

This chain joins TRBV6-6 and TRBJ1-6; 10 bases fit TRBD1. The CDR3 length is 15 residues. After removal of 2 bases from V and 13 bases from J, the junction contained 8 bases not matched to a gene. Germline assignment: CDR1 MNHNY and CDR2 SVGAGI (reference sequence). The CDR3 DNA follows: TGTGCCAGCAGTTACGCGGGACAGGGGATGGGGCCCCTCCACTTT. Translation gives CASSYAGQGMGPLHF.

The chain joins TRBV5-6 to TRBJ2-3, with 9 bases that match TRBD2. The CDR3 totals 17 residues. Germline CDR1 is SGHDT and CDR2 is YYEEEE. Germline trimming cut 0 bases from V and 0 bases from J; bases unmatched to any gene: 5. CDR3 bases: TGTGCCAGCAGCTTGGGGAGCGGGGGGCCAAGCACAGATACGCAGTATTTT. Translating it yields CASSLGSGGPSTDTQYF.

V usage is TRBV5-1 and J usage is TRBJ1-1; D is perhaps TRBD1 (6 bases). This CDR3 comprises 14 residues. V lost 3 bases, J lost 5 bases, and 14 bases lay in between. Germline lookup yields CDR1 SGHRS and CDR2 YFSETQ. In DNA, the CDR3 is TGCGCCAGCAGCTCGGGACCGAGGGGGACTGAAGCTTTCTTT. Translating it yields CASSSGPRGTEAFF.

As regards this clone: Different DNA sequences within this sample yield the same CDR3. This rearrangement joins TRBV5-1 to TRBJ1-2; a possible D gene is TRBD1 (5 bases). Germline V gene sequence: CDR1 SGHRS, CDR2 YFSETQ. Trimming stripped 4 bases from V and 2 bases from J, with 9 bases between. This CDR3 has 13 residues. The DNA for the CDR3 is TGCGCCAGCAGCCAGGGAGGGAACTATGGCTACACCTTC. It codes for CASSQGGNYGYTF. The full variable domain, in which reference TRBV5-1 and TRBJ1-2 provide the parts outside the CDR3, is KAGVTQTPRYLIKTRGQQVTLSCSPISGHRSVSWYQQTPGQGLQFLFEYFSETQRNKGNFPGRFSGRQFSNSRSEMNVSTLELGDSALYLCASSQGGNYGYTFGSGTRLTVV.

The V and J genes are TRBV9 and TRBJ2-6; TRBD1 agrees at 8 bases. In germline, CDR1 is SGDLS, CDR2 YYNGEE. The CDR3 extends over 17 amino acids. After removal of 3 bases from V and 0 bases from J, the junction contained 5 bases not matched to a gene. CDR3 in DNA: TGTGCCAGCAGCGCTTGGACAGGGAGCTCTGGGGCCAACGTCCTGACTTTC. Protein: CASSAWTGSSGANVLTF.

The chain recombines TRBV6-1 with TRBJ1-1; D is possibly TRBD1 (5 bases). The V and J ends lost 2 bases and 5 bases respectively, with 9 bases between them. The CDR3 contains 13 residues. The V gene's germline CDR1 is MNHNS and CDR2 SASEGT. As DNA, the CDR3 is TGTGCCAGCAGTGAACAGGGTAGAACTGAAGCTTTCTTT. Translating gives CASSEQGRTEAFF.

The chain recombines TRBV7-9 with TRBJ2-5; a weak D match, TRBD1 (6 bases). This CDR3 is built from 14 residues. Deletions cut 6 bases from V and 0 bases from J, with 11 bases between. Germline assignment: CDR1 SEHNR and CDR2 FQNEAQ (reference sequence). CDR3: CASRPTGYQETQYF. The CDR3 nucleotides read TGTGCCAGCAGGCCGACAGGTTACCAAGAGACCCAGTACTTC.

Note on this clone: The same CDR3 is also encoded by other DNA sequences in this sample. CDR3 residues: CASSLSSPGELFF. The CDR3 bases are TGTGCCAGCAGCCTAAGCTCGCCGGGGGAGCTGTTTTTT. The chain couples TRBV7-3 to TRBJ2-2, with D unclear. CDR1 is SGHTA and CDR2 is FQGTGA in the germline V gene. V was trimmed by 5 bases and J by 8 bases, leaving 12 bases between them. The CDR3 loop spans 13 amino acids.

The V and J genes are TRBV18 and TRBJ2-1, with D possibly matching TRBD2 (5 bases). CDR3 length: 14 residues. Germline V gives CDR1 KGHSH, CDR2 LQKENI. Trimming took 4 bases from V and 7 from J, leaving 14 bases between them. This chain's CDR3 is CASSQTRTGNEQFF. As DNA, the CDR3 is TGTGCCAGCTCACAAACGAGGACTGGGAATGAGCAGTTCTTC.

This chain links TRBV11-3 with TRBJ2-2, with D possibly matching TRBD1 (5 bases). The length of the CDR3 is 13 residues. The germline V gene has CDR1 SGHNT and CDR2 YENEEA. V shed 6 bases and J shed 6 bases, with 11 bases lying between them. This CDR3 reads CASRGAGSGELFF. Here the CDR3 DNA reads TGTGCCAGCAGAGGGGCAGGGTCCGGGGAGCTGTTTTTT.

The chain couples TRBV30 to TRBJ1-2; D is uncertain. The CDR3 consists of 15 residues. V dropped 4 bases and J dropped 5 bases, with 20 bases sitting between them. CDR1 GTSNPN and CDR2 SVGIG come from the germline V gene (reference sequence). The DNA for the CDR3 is TGTGCCTGGATCTCTAAGGGCAGGACGCTTTATGGCTACACCTTC. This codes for CAWISKGRTLYGYTF.

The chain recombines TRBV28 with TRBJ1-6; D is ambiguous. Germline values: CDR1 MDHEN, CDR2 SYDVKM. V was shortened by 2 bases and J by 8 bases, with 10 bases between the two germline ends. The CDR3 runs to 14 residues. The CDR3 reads CASSLRQSHSPLHF. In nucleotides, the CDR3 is TGTGCCAGCAGTTTAAGGCAGTCTCATTCACCCCTCCACTTT.

The CDR3 nucleotides are TGTGCCAGTAGTATTACTGGGTTGGAAGCTTTCTTT. Its translation: CASSITGLEAFF. The V and J genes are TRBV19 and TRBJ1-1; the D is unclear. This CDR3 is built from 12 residues. CDR1 is LNHDA and CDR2 is SQIVND in the germline V gene (reference sequence). The V end was cut by 3 bases, the J end by 8 bases, with 10 bases between.

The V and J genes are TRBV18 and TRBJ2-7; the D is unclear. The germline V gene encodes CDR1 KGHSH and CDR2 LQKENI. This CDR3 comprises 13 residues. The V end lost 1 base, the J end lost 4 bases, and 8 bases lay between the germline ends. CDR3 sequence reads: CASSPQTKYEQYF. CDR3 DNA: TGTGCCAGCTCACCACAGACGAAATACGAGCAGTACTTC.

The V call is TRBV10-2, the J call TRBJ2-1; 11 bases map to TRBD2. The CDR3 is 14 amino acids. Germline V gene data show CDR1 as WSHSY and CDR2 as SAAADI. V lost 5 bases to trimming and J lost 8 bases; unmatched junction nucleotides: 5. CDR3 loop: CASSRGGLADEQFF. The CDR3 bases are TGCGCCAGCAGTAGGGGGGGACTAGCGGATGAGCAGTTCTTC.